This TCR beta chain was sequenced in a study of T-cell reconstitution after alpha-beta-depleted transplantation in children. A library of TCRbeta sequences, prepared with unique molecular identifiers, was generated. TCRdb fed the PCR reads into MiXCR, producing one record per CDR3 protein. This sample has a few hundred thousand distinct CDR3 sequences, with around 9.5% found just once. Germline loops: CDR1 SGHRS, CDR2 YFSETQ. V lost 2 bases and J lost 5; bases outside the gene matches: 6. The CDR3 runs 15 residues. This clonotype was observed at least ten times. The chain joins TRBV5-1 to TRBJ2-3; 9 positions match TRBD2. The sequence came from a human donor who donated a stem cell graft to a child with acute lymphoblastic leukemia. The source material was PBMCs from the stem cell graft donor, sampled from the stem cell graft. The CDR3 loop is CASSFVTSGQDTQYF. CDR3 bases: TGCGCCAGCAGCTTCGTGACTAGCGGACAAGATACGCAGTATTTT.